Presented here are 23 T cell receptor beta chains from one specimen sequenced in a study of beta chain features in type 1 diabetes. No antigen has been identified for these receptors. cDNA synthesis used the whole RNA isolate, giving expressed TCRB sequences. The assay was immunoSEQ multiplex PCR, and TCRdb's table has in-frame clones only and misses some. The sample lists about 15,000 clones; approximately 71% were seen once. Study-level points and caveats: All four CD4+ subsets from Type 1 diabetes patients carried moderately but significantly shorter TCRB CDR3s.

The source material was Tregs from blood. The source is a young man with type 1 diabetes.

This clone was counted only a few times. The chain recombines TRBV6-5 with TRBJ1-1; 9 nucleotides match TRBD1. Germline V gene data show CDR1 as MNHEY and CDR2 as SVGAGI. With 6 bases clipped from V and 1 base from J, the junction kept 3 bases outside the gene matches. CDR3 length: 14 amino acids. CDR3: CASRSGQGNTEAFF. In nucleotides, the CDR3 is TGTGCCAGCAGGTCGGGACAGGGGAACACTGAAGCTTTCTTT.

The rearrangement joins TRBV10-3 to TRBJ2-7; 9 bases fit TRBD2. Looked up from germline, CDR1 is ENHRY and CDR2 is SYGVKD. The V gene end was trimmed by 4 bases and the J gene end by 0 bases; junction bases not matched to a gene: 7. The CDR3 is 16 residues long. The CDR3 here is CAISGGGGRGSYEQYF. CDR3 coding DNA: TGTGCCATCAGTGGGGGAGGCGGGAGGGGCTCCTACGAGCAGTACTTC.

The chain links TRBV10-3 to TRBJ1-6; 7 positions match TRBD1. J was trimmed by 6 bases and V by 10 bases; bases with no gene match: 6. Germline loops: CDR1 ENHRY, CDR2 SYGVKD. The CDR3 runs to 13 residues. The CDR3 spells CATYPGGNSPLHF. In DNA, the CDR3 is TGTGCCACCTACCCAGGGGGTAATTCACCCCTCCACTTT.

This chain connects TRBV19 to TRBJ2-3; 7 bases align to TRBD1. With 5 bases clipped from V and 7 bases from J, the junction kept 6 bases outside the gene matches. The CDR3 runs 13 residues. CDR1 and CDR2 from the germline V gene are LNHDA and SQIVND (reference sequence). The CDR3 region has the DNA TGTGCCAGTAGTCAAACAGGGGCAAATACGCAGTATTTT. Amino acid sequence: CASSQTGANTQYF.

This rearrangement joins TRBV6-1 to TRBJ1-3, with D hard to call. The CDR3 covers 15 residues. Germline V lookup: CDR1 MNHNS, CDR2 SASEGT. Trimming cost V 1 base and J 0 bases, with 7 bases left between them. CDR3 in amino acids: CASSEGPFSGNTIYF. The CDR3 DNA sequence: TGTGCCAGCAGTGAAGGGCCCTTCTCTGGAAACACCATATATTTT.

V gene TRBV4-1 combines with J gene TRBJ2-3; possible D gene TRBD2, 5 bases. Germline V gene sequence: CDR1 MGHRA, CDR2 YSYEKL. The CDR3 loop spans 18 amino acids. V was trimmed by 0 bases and J by 7 bases, leaving 23 bases between them. DNA for the CDR3: TGCGCCAGCAGCCAAGATAGCGCTGGACTGAAGAGTGTATATACGCAGTATTTT. Amino acid sequence: CASSQDSAGLKSVYTQYF.

The chain recombines TRBV19 with TRBJ1-5, with TRBD1 identical over 7 bases. Per the germline V gene, CDR1 is LNHDA and CDR2 is SQIVND (reference sequence). The CDR3 runs to 15 residues. Germline trimming cut 5 bases from V and 3 bases from J; bases unmatched to any gene: 7. The CDR3 sequence is CASSRQGMDNQPQHF. CDR3 sequence (DNA): TGTGCCAGTAGTCGACAGGGTATGGACAATCAGCCCCAGCATTTT.

The chain recombines TRBV16 with TRBJ1-1; D is possibly TRBD1 (5 bases). This CDR3 contains 15 residues. Trimming cost V 2 bases and J 1 base, with 11 bases left between them. CDR1 and CDR2 from the germline V gene are KGHSY and FQNENV. The CDR3, as DNA: TGTGCCAGCAGCCAAGGGGAGGGGAGGAACACTGAAGCTTTCTTT. Its protein is CASSQGEGRNTEAFF. The entire variable domain, with the rest obtained from reference TRBV16 and TRBJ1-1, is as follows: GEEVAQTPKHLVRGEGQKAKLYCAPIKGHSYVFWYQQVLKNEFKFLISFQNENVFDETGMPKERFSAKCLPNSPCSLEIQATKLEDSAVYFCASSQGEGRNTEAFFGQGTRLTVV.

V gene TRBV7-2 combines with J gene TRBJ2-7; D not certain. Germline assignment: CDR1 SGHTA and CDR2 FQGNSA. CDR3 length: 13 residues. V was shortened by 3 bases and J by 2 bases, with 8 bases between the two germline ends. The CDR3 loop is CASSFRSAYEQYF. Written as DNA, the CDR3 is TGTGCCAGCAGCTTCAGGTCTGCCTACGAGCAGTACTTC.

The chain joins TRBV6-6 to TRBJ2-3; D possibly corresponds to TRBD2 (6 bases). CDR3 size: 14 residues. Germline CDR1 and CDR2: MNHNY and SVGAGI (reference sequence). The ends were cut back, 2 bases at V and 5 bases at J, with 11 bases in the middle. The CDR3 loop reads CASSYGGARDTQYF. The CDR3 nucleotides are TGTGCCAGCAGTTACGGCGGGGCAAGAGATACGCAGTATTTT.

This chain uses TRBV6-6 with TRBJ1-1; 7 bases are a match to TRBD1. The CDR3 spans 12 residues. In germline, CDR1 is MNHNY, CDR2 SVGAGI (reference sequence). Trimming at V came to 7 bases and at J to 11 bases, leaving 10 bases not matched to a gene. The CDR3 loop reads CASKMTGTHAFF. The CDR3 nucleotides read TGTGCCAGCAAAATGACAGGGACTCACGCTTTCTTT.

This chain connects TRBV28 to TRBJ2-7; 9 bases agree with TRBD1. The CDR3 totals 17 residues. Germline V gene data show CDR1 as MDHEN and CDR2 as SYDVKM. V lost 5 bases to trimming and J lost 4 bases; unmatched junction nucleotides: 15. CDR3 sequence (DNA): TGTGCCAGCAGTCCTTCTCCGGGACAGGGTAGGGGTTACGAGCAGTACTTC. Its translation: CASSPSPGQGRGYEQYF. Combining the CDR3 with reference TRBV28 and TRBJ2-7 gives the whole variable domain DVKVTQSSRYLVKRTGEKVFLECVQDMDHENMFWYRQDPGLGLRLIYFSYDVKMKEKGDIPEGYSVSREKKERFSLILESASTNQTSMYLCASSPSPGQGRGYEQYFGPGTRLTVT.

This clone was seen only a few times. This sequence joins TRBV27 and TRBJ2-2; tentatively, D is TRBD1 (5 bases). This CDR3 region has 14 residues. V lost 2 bases and J 3 bases, leaving 7 bases between the germline ends. CDR1 and CDR2 (germline): MNHEY, SMNVEV (reference sequence). The CDR3 coding sequence is TGTGCCAGCAGTTTAAGACAGTACACCGGGGAGCTGTTTTTT. Residues: CASSLRQYTGELFF.

V usage is TRBV4-1 and J usage is TRBJ1-3, with D unclear. CDR1 MGHRA and CDR2 YSYEKL come from the germline V gene. The V end was cut by 2 bases, the J end by 0 bases, with 8 bases between. The CDR3 sequence is 15 residues long. CDR3 sequence (DNA): TGCGCCAGCAGCCAACCGGGTCCCTCTGGAAACACCATATATTTT. This codes for CASSQPGPSGNTIYF.

This clone came up a few times. The rearrangement joins TRBV6-1 to TRBJ2-5; D perhaps matches TRBD2 (5 bases). This CDR3 has 16 amino acids. V was trimmed by 1 base and J by 3 bases, leaving 15 bases between them. From germline, CDR1 is MNHNS and CDR2 SASEGT. The CDR3 spells CASSEGRLWGKETQYF. DNA of the CDR3: TGTGCCAGCAGTGAAGGGAGGCTTTGGGGTAAAGAGACCCAGTACTTC.

V usage is TRBV29-1 and J usage is TRBJ1-2; D gene unclear. CDR1 SQVTM and CDR2 ANQGSEA come from the germline V gene. This CDR3 has 10 residues. Between the trimmed V and J ends, which lost 6 bases and 5 bases, there was a span of 7 bases. The CDR3 reads CSVAQYGYTF. DNA of the CDR3: TGCAGCGTCGCCCAGTATGGCTACACCTTC. Drawing the rest from reference TRBV29-1 and TRBJ1-2, the complete variable domain is SAVISQKPSRDICQRGTSLTIQCQVDSQVTMMFWYRQQPGQSLTLIATANQGSEATYESGFVIDKFPISRPNLTFSTLTVSNMSPEDSSIYLCSVAQYGYTFGSGTRLTVV.

The J gene is TRBJ2-1, the V gene TRBV2; 10 bases fit TRBD2. Per the germline V gene, CDR1 is SNHLY and CDR2 is FYNNEI. After removal of 2 bases from V and 8 bases from J, the junction contained 12 bases not matched to a gene. The CDR3 runs to 17 residues. CDR3 protein: CASSEWASGRHLDEQFF. CDR3 DNA: TGTGCCAGCAGTGAATGGGCTAGCGGGAGACATTTGGATGAGCAGTTCTTC.

This chain joins TRBV4-1 and TRBJ2-6; D uncertain. There are 18 residues in the CDR3. V gave up 1 base and J gave up 0 bases, with 13 bases separating them. Germline V CDR1 and CDR2: MGHRA, YSYEKL. The CDR3 sequence: CASSQAAGRISGANVLTF. For the CDR3, the DNA is TGCGCCAGCAGCCAAGCGGCAGGCCGGATCTCTGGGGCCAACGTCCTGACTTTC.

This clone turned up a few times. The rearrangement uses TRBV29-1 and TRBJ1-2; D call uncertain. The CDR3 has 11 residues. Germline V CDR1 and CDR2: SQVTM, ANQGSEA. V shed 4 bases and J shed 2 bases, with 5 bases lying between them. The CDR3 spells CSVGQNYGYTF. The CDR3 nucleotides are TGCAGCGTTGGCCAGAACTATGGCTACACCTTC.

The chain has TRBV5-1 and TRBJ2-7, with TRBD2 matching 13 bases. This CDR3 region has 16 residues. Per the germline V gene, CDR1 is SGHRS and CDR2 is YFSETQ. V was clipped by 0 bases and J by 2 bases; unmatched bases: 2. CDR3 sequence reads: CASSLAGLAGAYEQYF. The CDR3 DNA follows: TGCGCCAGCAGCTTGGCCGGACTAGCGGGAGCCTACGAGCAGTACTTC. Full variable domain (remainder filled in from reference TRBV5-1 and TRBJ2-7): KAGVTQTPRYLIKTRGQQVTLSCSPISGHRSVSWYQQTPGQGLQFLFEYFSETQRNKGNFPGRFSGRQFSNSRSEMNVSTLELGDSALYLCASSLAGLAGAYEQYFGPGTRLTVT.

The rearrangement links TRBV10-3 to TRBJ2-1; 12 nucleotides align to TRBD2. Germline trimming cut 4 bases from V and 9 bases from J; bases unmatched to any gene: 7. CDR3 size: 15 residues. CDR1 and CDR2 (germline): ENHRY, SYGVKD. CDR3 protein: CAISVTSGGRGEQFF. For the CDR3, the DNA is TGTGCCATCAGTGTGACTAGCGGGGGCCGCGGTGAGCAGTTCTTC.

The chain is built from TRBV30 and TRBJ2-2; 7 bases are shared with TRBD1. In germline, CDR1 is GTSNPN, CDR2 SVGIG (reference sequence). Trimming removed 3 bases from V and 7 bases from J; junction bases left unmatched: 11. The CDR3 spans 15 residues. The CDR3 loop is CAWRKPTGSVGELFF. The CDR3 DNA is TGTGCCTGGAGGAAACCGACAGGGTCTGTCGGGGAGCTGTTTTTT.

The chain employs TRBV25-1 and TRBJ2-3; TRBD2 matches 9 bases. CDR1 and CDR2 (germline): MGHDK, SYGVNS. This CDR3 spans 16 amino acids. Germline trimming cut 3 bases from V and 4 bases from J; bases unmatched to any gene: 8. In DNA form, the CDR3 reads TGTGCCAGCAGTGAGTTCGGTAGCGGGAGCGCAGATACGCAGTATTTT. Translation: CASSEFGSGSADTQYF.